The source of this T cell receptor beta chain is a study of blood T cell repertoires in COVID-19. The overall study: Samples representing acute and convalescent COVID-19 were sourced from the United States, Italy and Spain.

Sequencing used immunoSEQ multiplex PCR; TCRdb keeps in-frame clones, though not all of them. The sample lists 150,000 to 200,000 clones, about four fifths seen once, with about 2% in the top ten. Trimming cost V 6 bases and J 1 base, with 15 bases left between them. In germline, CDR1 is MDHEN, CDR2 SYDVKM. The CDR3 consists of 15 residues. Sequenced sample: peripheral blood. J is TRBJ1-2 and V is TRBV28, with a weak D call TRBD1 (5 bases). The receptor comes from a woman of 80 years or more with acute or convalescent COVID-19. The chain's CDR3 is CASSTRGKSNYGYTF. The CDR3 nucleotides read TGTGCCAGCAGCACAAGGGGTAAAAGTAACTATGGCTACACCTTC.